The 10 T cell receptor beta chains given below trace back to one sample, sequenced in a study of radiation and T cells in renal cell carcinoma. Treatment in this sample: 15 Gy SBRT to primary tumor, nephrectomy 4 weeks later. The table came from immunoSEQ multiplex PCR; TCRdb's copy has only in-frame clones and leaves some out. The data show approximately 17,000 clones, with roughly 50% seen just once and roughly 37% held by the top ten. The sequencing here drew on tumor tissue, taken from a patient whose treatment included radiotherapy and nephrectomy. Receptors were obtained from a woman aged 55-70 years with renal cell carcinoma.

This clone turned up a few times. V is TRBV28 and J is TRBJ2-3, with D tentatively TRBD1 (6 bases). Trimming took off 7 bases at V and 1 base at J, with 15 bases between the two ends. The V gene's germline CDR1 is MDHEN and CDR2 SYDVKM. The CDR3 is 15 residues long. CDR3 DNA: TGTGCCAGCACCCCCCATGAGGGGGGCACAGATACGCAGTATTTT. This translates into CASTPHEGGTDTQYF.

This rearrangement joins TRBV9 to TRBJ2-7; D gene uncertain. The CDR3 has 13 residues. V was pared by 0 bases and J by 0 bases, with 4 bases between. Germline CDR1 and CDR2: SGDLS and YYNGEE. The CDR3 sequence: CASSVGDSYEQYF. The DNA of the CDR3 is TGTGCCAGCAGCGTAGGGGACTCCTACGAGCAGTACTTC.

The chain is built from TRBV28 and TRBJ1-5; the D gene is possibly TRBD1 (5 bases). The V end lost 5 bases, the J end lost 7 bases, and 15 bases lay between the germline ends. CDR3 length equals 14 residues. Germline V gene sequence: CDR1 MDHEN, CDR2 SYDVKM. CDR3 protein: CASSPPGVRQPQHF. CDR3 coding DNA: TGTGCCAGCAGTCCCCCGGGGGTCCGACAGCCCCAGCATTTT.

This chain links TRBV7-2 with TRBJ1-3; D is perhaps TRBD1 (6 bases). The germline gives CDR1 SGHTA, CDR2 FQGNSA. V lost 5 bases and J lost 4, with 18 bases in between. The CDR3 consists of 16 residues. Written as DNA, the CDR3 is TGTGCCAGCAGCCTAGACAGGCTCCAATGGGGAAACACCATATATTTT. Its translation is CASSLDRLQWGNTIYF.

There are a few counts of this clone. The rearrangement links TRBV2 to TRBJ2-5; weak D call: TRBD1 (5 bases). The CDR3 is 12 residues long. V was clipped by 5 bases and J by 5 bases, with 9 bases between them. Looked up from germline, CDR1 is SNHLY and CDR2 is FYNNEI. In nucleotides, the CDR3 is TGTGCCAGCAGTTCTGCAGGGGAGACCCAGTACTTC. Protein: CASSSAGETQYF.

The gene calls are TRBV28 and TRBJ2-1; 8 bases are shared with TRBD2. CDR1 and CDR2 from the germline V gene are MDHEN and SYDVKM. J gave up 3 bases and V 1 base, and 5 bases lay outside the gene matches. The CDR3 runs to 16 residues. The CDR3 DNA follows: TGTGCCAGCAGTTTATCCCTTAGCGGGAACTACAATGAGCAGTTCTTC. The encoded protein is CASSLSLSGNYNEQFF. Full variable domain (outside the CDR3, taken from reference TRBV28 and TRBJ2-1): DVKVTQSSRYLVKRTGEKVFLECVQDMDHENMFWYRQDPGLGLRLIYFSYDVKMKEKGDIPEGYSVSREKKERFSLILESASTNQTSMYLCASSLSLSGNYNEQFFGPGTRLTVL.

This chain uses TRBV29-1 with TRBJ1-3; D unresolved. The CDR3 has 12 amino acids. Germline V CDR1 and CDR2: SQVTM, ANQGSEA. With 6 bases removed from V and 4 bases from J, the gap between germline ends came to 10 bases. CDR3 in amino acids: CSVDEEGNTIYF. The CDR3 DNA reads TGCAGCGTGGACGAGGAGGGAAACACCATATATTTT.

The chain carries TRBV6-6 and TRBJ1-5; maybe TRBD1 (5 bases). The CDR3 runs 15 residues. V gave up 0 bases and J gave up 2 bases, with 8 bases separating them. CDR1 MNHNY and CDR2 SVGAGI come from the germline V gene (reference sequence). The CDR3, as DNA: TGTGCCAGCAGTTACTCACACAGGCGCAATCAGCCCCAGCATTTT. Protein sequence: CASSYSHRRNQPQHF.

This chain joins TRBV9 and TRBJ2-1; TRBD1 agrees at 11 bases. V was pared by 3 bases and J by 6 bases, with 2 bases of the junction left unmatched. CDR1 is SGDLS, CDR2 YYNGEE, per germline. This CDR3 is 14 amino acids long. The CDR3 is CASSAGTGGNEQFF. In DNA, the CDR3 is TGTGCCAGCAGCGCCGGGACAGGGGGCAATGAGCAGTTCTTC.

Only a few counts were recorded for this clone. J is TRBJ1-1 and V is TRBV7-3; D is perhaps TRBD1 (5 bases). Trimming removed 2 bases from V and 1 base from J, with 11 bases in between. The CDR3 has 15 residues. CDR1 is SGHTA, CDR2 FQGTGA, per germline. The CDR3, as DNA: TGTGCCAGCAGCTTAGTCAGGACAAAGAACACTGAAGCTTTCTTT. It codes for CASSLVRTKNTEAFF. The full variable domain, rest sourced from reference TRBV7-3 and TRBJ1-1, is GAGVSQTPSNKVTEKGKYVELRCDPISGHTALYWYRQSLGQGPEFLIYFQGTGAADDSGLPNDRFFAVRPEGSVSTLKIQRTERGDSAVYLCASSLVRTKNTEAFFGQGTRLTVV.